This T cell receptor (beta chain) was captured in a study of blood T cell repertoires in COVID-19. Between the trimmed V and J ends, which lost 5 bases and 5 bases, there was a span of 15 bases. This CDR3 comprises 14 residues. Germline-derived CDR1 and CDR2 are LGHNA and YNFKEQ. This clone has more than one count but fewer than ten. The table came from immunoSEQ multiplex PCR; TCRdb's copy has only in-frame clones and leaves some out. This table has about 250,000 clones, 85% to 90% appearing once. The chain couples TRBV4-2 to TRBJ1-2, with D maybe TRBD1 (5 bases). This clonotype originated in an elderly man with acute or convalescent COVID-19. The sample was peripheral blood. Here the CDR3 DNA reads TGTGCCAGCAGCACGGGGGGTCAGGTATATGGCTACACCTTC. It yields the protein CASSTGGQVYGYTF.